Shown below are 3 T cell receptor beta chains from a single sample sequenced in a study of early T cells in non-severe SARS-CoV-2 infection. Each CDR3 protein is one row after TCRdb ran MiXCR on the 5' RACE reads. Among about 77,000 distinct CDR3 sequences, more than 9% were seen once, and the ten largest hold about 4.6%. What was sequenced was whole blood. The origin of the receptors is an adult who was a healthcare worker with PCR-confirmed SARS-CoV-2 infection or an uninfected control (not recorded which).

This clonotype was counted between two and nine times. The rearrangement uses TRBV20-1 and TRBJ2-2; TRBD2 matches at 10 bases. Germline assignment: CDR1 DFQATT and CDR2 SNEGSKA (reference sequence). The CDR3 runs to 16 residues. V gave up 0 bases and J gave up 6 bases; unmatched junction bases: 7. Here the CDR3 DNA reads TGCAGTGCTAGAGATCTAAGACTAGCGGGTTCCGGGGAGCTGTTTTTT. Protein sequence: CSARDLRLAGSGELFF.

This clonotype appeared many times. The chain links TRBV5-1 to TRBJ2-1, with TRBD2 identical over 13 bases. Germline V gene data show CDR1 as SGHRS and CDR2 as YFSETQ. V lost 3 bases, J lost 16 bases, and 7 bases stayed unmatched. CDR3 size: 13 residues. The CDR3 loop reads CASSWGRTSGSFF. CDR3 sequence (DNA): TGCGCCAGCAGCTGGGGAAGGACTAGCGGGAGTTTCTTC.

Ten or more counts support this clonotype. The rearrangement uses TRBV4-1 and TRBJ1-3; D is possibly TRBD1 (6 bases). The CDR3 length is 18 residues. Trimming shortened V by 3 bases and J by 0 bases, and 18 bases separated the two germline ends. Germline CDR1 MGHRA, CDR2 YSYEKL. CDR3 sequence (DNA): TGCGCCAGCAGCCACACTCCCGGTACAGGGAGCTCTGGAAACACCATATATTTT. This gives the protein CASSHTPGTGSSGNTIYF.